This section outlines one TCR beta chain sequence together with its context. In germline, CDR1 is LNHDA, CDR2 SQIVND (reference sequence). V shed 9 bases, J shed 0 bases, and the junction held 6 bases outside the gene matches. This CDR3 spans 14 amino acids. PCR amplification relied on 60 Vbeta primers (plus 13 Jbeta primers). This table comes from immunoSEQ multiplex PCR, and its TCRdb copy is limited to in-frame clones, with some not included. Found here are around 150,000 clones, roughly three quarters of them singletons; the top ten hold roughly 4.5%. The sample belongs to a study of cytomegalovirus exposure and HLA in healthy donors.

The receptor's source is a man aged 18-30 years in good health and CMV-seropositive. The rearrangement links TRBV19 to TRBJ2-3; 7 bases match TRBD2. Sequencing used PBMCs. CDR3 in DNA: TGTGCCAGCCACGAGCGGGGAAGCACAGATACGCAGTATTTT. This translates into CASHERGSTDTQYF.